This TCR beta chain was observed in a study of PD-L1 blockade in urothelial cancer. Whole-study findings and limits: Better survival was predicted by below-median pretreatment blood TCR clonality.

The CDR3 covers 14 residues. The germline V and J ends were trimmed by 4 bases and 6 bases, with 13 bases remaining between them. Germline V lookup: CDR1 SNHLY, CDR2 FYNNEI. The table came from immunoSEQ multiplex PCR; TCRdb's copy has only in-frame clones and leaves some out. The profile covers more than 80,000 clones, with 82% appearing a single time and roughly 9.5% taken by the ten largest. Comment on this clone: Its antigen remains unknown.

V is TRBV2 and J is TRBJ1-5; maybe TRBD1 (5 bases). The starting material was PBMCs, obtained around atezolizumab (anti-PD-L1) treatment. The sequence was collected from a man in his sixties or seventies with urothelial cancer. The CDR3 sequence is CASSAGQGAQPQHF. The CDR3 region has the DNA TGTGCCAGCAGTGCTGGCCAGGGCGCTCAGCCCCAGCATTTT.